The source of this T cell receptor (beta chain) is a study of blood T cell repertoires in COVID-19. Looking at the study overall: Donors in the United States, Italy and Spain gave samples during acute or convalescent COVID-19. Nucleic acid was either cDNA or gDNA, and it came from T cells, B-cell-depleted T cells, or PBMCs.

J lost 7 bases, V lost 4 bases, and 9 bases had no gene match. Germline V gene lookup returns CDR1 LNHDA and CDR2 SQIVND (reference sequence). This CDR3 region has 15 residues. As originally analysed: The authors estimated nucleated cell counts from reference gene primer amplification. Produced via immunoSEQ multiplex PCR; TCRdb's table is partial and in-frame only. The D gene and trimming were derived from the DNA, and the V and J assignments and clone size from that table. Altogether 200,000 to 300,000 clones are present, about nine tenths being singletons, with the ten largest covering about 9.8%.

This TCR came from a man aged 40-50 years who had recovered from COVID-19. V is TRBV19 and J is TRBJ2-5; 10 bases align to TRBD2. Specimen: peripheral blood. The CDR3 nucleotides are TGTGCCAGTAGTACTAGCGGGAGAGGCTTCGGGACCCAGTACTTC. Translated: CASSTSGRGFGTQYF.